The clone carrying this TCR beta chain has more than one count but fewer than ten. This record belongs to a study of blood T cell repertoires in COVID-19. Study summary: PBMCs, B-cell-depleted T cells, or T cells provided the cDNA or gDNA that made up the material.

Original methodology: For nucleated cells, counts were estimated from reference gene primer amplification. The repertoire was sequenced with immunoSEQ multiplex PCR; TCRdb's copy has only in-frame clones and lacks some. V, J and clone size derive from that table, while D and trimming were established from the DNA sequence. The sample comprises approximately 25,000 clones, about two thirds of which are singletons, and 43% rests with the top ten. Germline V CDR1 and CDR2: MDHEN, SYDVKM. The V segment lost 6 bases and the J segment 1 base; nucleotides outside the gene matches: 4. This CDR3 contains 14 residues.

Sequencing was carried out using peripheral blood. V usage is TRBV28 and J usage is TRBJ2-3, with 7 bases aligning to TRBD1. The receptor was isolated from an elderly woman with acute or convalescent COVID-19. CDR3 nucleotides: TGTGCCAGCAGAGGGGGCGCCGGCACAGATACGCAGTATTTT. This encodes CASRGGAGTDTQYF.